A selection of T cell receptor beta chains follows, all from one sample in a study of T cell responses to AZD1222 COVID-19 vaccine. Libraries were prepared by immunoSEQ multiplex PCR; TCRdb keeps only in-frame clonotypes and omits some of them. The sample records about 130,000 clones, 88% being singletons. Source: peripheral blood, taken on day 0 of AZD1222 vaccination. The receptors were sampled from an adult in good health. CDR3s include the opening cysteine and the closing phenylalanine or tryptophan. A D gene is named only where the DNA matches it firmly. Expanded clones are given a class, and other clones once, few, many or no size at all.

v_gene	j_gene	d_gene	abundance	CDR3aa	CDR3nt
TRBV7-6	TRBJ1-3	.	.	CASSLAASASGNTIYF	TGTGCCAGCAGCTTAGCGGCCAGCGCCTCTGGAAACACCATATATTTT
TRBV5-5	TRBJ1-3	.	.	CASSLGYSGGASSGNTIYF	TGTGCCAGCAGCTTGGGGTATAGCGGAGGAGCGAGCTCTGGAAACACCATATATTTT
TRBV9	TRBJ2-7	.	.	CASSVEGYEQYF	TGTGCCAGCAGCGTAGAGGGGTACGAGCAGTACTTC
TRBV6-1	TRBJ1-2	TRBD1	once	CASREGGNYGYTF	TGTGCCAGCAGAGAAGGGGGCAACTATGGCTACACCTTC
TRBV5-4	TRBJ2-7	.	.	CASTLLGSYEQYF	TGTGCCAGCACCCTCCTGGGCTCGTACGAGCAGTACTTC
TRBV10-3	TRBJ2-7	.	.	CAISESMYEQYF	TGTGCCATCAGTGAGTCGATGTACGAGCAGTACTTC
TRBV12-3/TRBV12-4	TRBJ1-1	.	.	CASGLKLVF	TGTGCCAGCGGGCTGAAGCTGGTCTTT
TRBV7-8	TRBJ2-6	TRBD1	.	CASSQGQGRLTGANVLTF	TGTGCCAGCAGTCAAGGACAGGGCCGGTTGACTGGGGCCAACGTCCTGACTTTC
TRBV27	TRBJ2-7	.	.	CASRPDSPFPTQYF	TGTGCCAGCAGACCCGACAGCCCCTTCCCCACGCAGTACTTC
TRBV29-1	TRBJ1-5	.	.	CSVGLQGSNQPQHF	TGCAGCGTTGGGTTGCAGGGGAGCAATCAGCCCCAGCATTTT
TRBV27	TRBJ2-3	.	.	CASGSGQNTDTQYF	TGTGCCAGCGGATCGGGACAAAACACAGATACGCAGTATTTT
TRBV7-9	TRBJ1-3	.	few	CASSLGSRSVSGNTIYF	TGTGCCAGCAGCTTAGGTTCCAGGAGTGTTTCTGGAAACACCATATATTTT
TRBV19	TRBJ1-2	.	once	CASSAFRDPYGYTF	TGTGCCAGTAGTGCATTCCGGGACCCCTATGGCTACACCTTC
TRBV3-1/TRBV3-2	TRBJ2-3	TRBD1	.	CASSQEPETPYRDPTGGTDTQYF	TGTGCCAGCAGCCAAGAGCCCGAAACCCCTTACCGAGACCCAACAGGGGGCACAGATACGCAGTATTTT
TRBV4-3	TRBJ1-3	.	.	CASSQAAGNTIYF	TGCGCCAGCAGCCAAGCGGCGGGAAACACCATATATTTT
TRBV14	TRBJ2-7	TRBD1	.	CASSRYRGNYEQYF	TGTGCCAGCAGCCGATACAGGGGGAACTACGAGCAGTACTTC
TRBV18	TRBJ1-1	TRBD1	once	CASSPISTGGDTEAFF	TGTGCCAGCTCACCGATTTCGACAGGGGGGGACACTGAAGCTTTCTTT
TRBV19	TRBJ2-3	.	.	CASMGRTDTQYF	TGTGCCAGTATGGGTCGCACAGATACGCAGTATTTT
TRBV4-1	TRBJ2-1	.	once	CASSQDNGRGALGEQFF	TGCGCCAGCAGCCAAGATAACGGCAGGGGGGCCCTCGGTGAGCAGTTCTTC
TRBV9	TRBJ2-7	.	.	CASSVGPGSRWEQYF	TGTGCCAGCAGCGTAGGTCCGGGGTCCCGTTGGGAGCAGTACTTC
TRBV11-2	TRBJ2-1	TRBD2	.	CASSLGLAGGPDNEQFF	TGTGCCAGCAGCCTGGGACTAGCGGGGGGCCCCGACAATGAGCAGTTCTTC
TRBV9	TRBJ2-2	TRBD2	.	CASSVVPSGSLNTGELFF	TGTGCCAGCAGCGTAGTACCTAGCGGGAGTCTGAACACCGGGGAGCTGTTTTTT
TRBV29-1	TRBJ2-3	.	.	CSAEGLADTQYF	TGCAGCGCCGAAGGGTTGGCAGATACGCAGTATTTT
TRBV12-3/TRBV12-4	TRBJ1-5	.	few	CASSYQGSQPQHF	TGTGCCAGCAGTTATCAGGGTAGTCAGCCCCAGCATTTT
TRBV7-9	TRBJ1-5	.	.	CASSSTRSQHF	TGTGCCAGCAGCTCGACCCGGTCCCAGCATTTT
TRBV6-2/TRBV6-3	TRBJ2-7	.	.	CASSFGRGTYEQYF	TGTGCCAGCAGTTTCGGCAGGGGAACCTACGAGCAGTACTTC